This TCR beta chain was obtained from a study of T cells in Graves' hyperthyroidism and ophthalmopathy. Study results and limitations: The model anticipated ophthalmopathy a median around six months pre-onset.

This clonotype was seen many times. Its cognate antigen is unknown. Authors of the study amplified TCR beta CDR3 regions from RNA transcripts. HTBI primers drove first-round RT-PCR of the TCR CDR3. Via MiXCR, TCRdb re-called the multiplex PCR reads, giving one row per CDR3 protein. The sample has roughly 260,000 distinct CDR3 sequences; roughly 15% are singletons. CDR1 is WSHSY, CDR2 SAAADI, per germline. V gave up 0 bases and J gave up 6 bases, with 15 bases separating them. This CDR3 contains 16 residues. V is TRBV10-2 and J is TRBJ1-5; a possible D gene is TRBD1 (6 bases). The TCR comes from a woman aged 40 to 50 with Graves' hyperthyroidism that later progressed to Graves' ophthalmopathy. What was sequenced was blood. CDR3 nucleotide sequence: TGCGCCAGCAGTGAGTCGGGTTGGCAGGGGATTCAGCCCCAGCATTTT. Amino acid sequence: CASSESGWQGIQPQHF.